This is a list of T cell receptor beta chains from one sample in a study of CD8+CD57+ T cells in acquired aplastic anemia. MiXCR, applied by TCRdb to the reads, yields one record per CDR3 protein. The sample includes about 58,000 distinct CDR3 sequences, roughly three fifths seen only once; the top ten take approximately 15%. Source material: sorted CD4+, CD8+, or CD8+CD57+ T cells (not recorded which) from PBMCs. These receptors came from a human donor with aplastic anemia. The CDR3 runs from the conserved cysteine through the conserved F or W. The D gene is left open where the match is weak. The size entry is marked missing in some rows and otherwise reads once, few, many or a size class.

D gene	J gene	V gene	clone size	CDR3 DNA	CDR3 protein
NA	TRBJ1-2	TRBV29-1	NA	TGCAGCGTCTCCCGGGACACAGCGAACTATGGCTACACCTTC	CSVSRDTANYGYTF
TRBD1	TRBJ1-5	TRBV15	NA	TGTGCCACCAGCAGAGCCCGGGACAGGGTTAATCAGCCCCAGCATTTT	CATSRARDRVNQPQHF
NA	TRBJ1-1	TRBV29-1	NA	TGCAGCGTTCAAAAAGAAACTGAAGCTTTCTTT	CSVQKETEAFF
TRBD2	TRBJ2-1	TRBV29-1	once	TGCAGCTTAGGGACTAGCGGGGGGCTGAGTGAGCAGTTCTTC	CSLGTSGGLSEQFF
NA	TRBJ2-5	TRBV7-6	NA	TGTGCCAGCAGCTTGGGTAACAGTGCAGAGACCCGGTACTTC	CASSLGNSAETRYF
NA	TRBJ2-7	TRBV20-1	NA	TGCAGTGCTCTACAGCGACGAAGCTCCTACGAGCAGTACTTC	CSALQRRSSYEQYF
NA	TRBJ1-6	TRBV7-2	medium-sized	TGTGCCAGCAGCTTAGGGTCAGGCTATAATTCACCCCTCCACTTT	CASSLGSGYNSPLHF
NA	TRBJ2-5	TRBV7-2	NA	TGTGCCAGCAGCTTAGGCCTAGGCGTAGAGACCCAGTACTTC	CASSLGLGVETQYF
NA	TRBJ2-3	TRBV9	few	TGTGCCAGCAGCGTAGGCGGGGGCGCAGCAGATACGCAGTATTTT	CASSVGGGAADTQYF
TRBD1	TRBJ2-7	TRBV7-8	NA	TGTGCCAGCAGCACAGACAGGGGGCACGAGCAGTACTTC	CASSTDRGHEQYF
NA	TRBJ1-5	TRBV2	NA	TGTGCCAGCGGGGGGGAGACTAGCAATCAGCCCCAGCATTTT	CASGGETSNQPQHF
NA	TRBJ2-3	TRBV6-2/TRBV6-3	many	TGTGCCAGCAGTTACCAATCCCCTGCGGATACGCAGTATTTT	CASSYQSPADTQYF
NA	TRBJ2-3	TRBV11-2	NA	TGTGCCAGCAGCTTAGTTCGGCAGTTAGGTCCAGATACGCAGTATTTT	CASSLVRQLGPDTQYF
NA	TRBJ1-2	TRBV20-1	many	TGCAGTGCTAGAGACGGAGTCCGGAGTGGCTACACCTTC	CSARDGVRSGYTF
NA	TRBJ2-7	TRBV20-1	NA	TGCAGCCAAGGTGAGAGTAACTCCTACGAGCAGTACTTC	CSQGESNSYEQYF
NA	TRBJ1-2	TRBV2	NA	TGTGCCAGCAGGTGGACAGCTACGAACTATGGCTACACCTTC	CASRWTATNYGYTF
TRBD2	TRBJ2-1	TRBV24-1	once	TGTGCCACCAGTGATTTAACTAGCGGGAGCCCTGAGCAGTTCTTC	CATSDLTSGSPEQFF
TRBD1	TRBJ1-3	TRBV10-3	few	TGTGCCATCAGCGCGACAGGGGCAAACTCTGGAAACACCATATATTTT	CAISATGANSGNTIYF
NA	TRBJ1-1	TRBV15	NA	TGTGCCACCAGCAGAGAAGCGGAGAACACTGAAGCTTTCTTT	CATSREAENTEAFF
TRBD1	TRBJ1-6	TRBV3-1	NA	TGTGCCAGCAGCCGGGACAGGGGCCGGTCAACCCTCCACTTT	CASSRDRGRSTLHF
TRBD1	TRBJ1-6	TRBV14	NA	TGTGCCAGCAGCCAGGACAGGGGTAGGGATTCACCCCTCCACTTT	CASSQDRGRDSPLHF
TRBD1	TRBJ1-2	TRBV7-8	NA	TGTGCCAGCAGCCCGGACAGGGGGCAAGATGGCTACACCTTC	CASSPDRGQDGYTF
TRBD1	TRBJ2-3	TRBV28	NA	TGTGCCAGCGGTTGGGGACAGAGCGATACGCAGTATTTC	CASGWGQSDTQYF
NA	TRBJ1-1	TRBV9	NA	TGTGCCAGCAGCGTAGGACCTAACACTGAAGCTTTCTTT	CASSVGPNTEAFF
NA	TRBJ1-6	TRBV25-1	medium-sized	TGTGCCAGCAGTGCGGGTGTGGGGGTGGGTTCACCCCTCCACTTT	CASSAGVGVGSPLHF
NA	TRBJ1-1	TRBV7-3	many	TGTGCCAGCAGTTTGGGGGCATTAGGGACCACTGAAGCTTTCTTT	CASSLGALGTTEAFF
NA	TRBJ1-5	TRBV19	many	TGTGCCAGTAGTATAGGAGGGCTGAATCAGCCCCAGCATTTT	CASSIGGLNQPQHF
TRBD2	TRBJ2-3	TRBV15	once	TGTGCCACCAGCAGAGGGACTAGCGGACCGAGCACAGATACGCAGTATTTT	CATSRGTSGPSTDTQYF
NA	TRBJ2-7	TRBV19	NA	TGTGCCAGTAGTATATTCGGGGACACAAGTTACGAGCAGTACTTC	CASSIFGDTSYEQYF
NA	TRBJ1-1	TRBV7-9	NA	TGTGCCAGCAGCAGACAGAAGAACACTGAAGCTTTCTTT	CASSRQKNTEAFF
NA	TRBJ2-5	TRBV7-9	many	TGTGCCAGCAGCTTAGGAGCAGGTCTGTCTGACTTC	CASSLGAGLSDF
NA	TRBJ1-5	TRBV12-3/TRBV12-4	NA	TGTGCCAGCAGTTTAGACAGGCGCAATCAGCCCCAGCATTTT	CASSLDRRNQPQHF
NA	TRBJ1-2	TRBV2	once	TGTGCCAGCAGTTACTCGACGGGGGAGAGAGACTATGGCTACACCTTC	CASSYSTGERDYGYTF
NA	TRBJ2-7	TRBV7-9	many	TGTGCCAGCAGCTTAGAGGGGGGTCCCTACGAGCAGTACTTC	CASSLEGGPYEQYF
NA	TRBJ1-3	TRBV7-8	many	TGTGCCAGCAGCCCCCGCCGGGACACCTACTCTGGAAACACCATATATTTT	CASSPRRDTYSGNTIYF
NA	TRBJ1-5	TRBV30	many	TGTGCGGCGGGGGCTTCAGGCAATCAGCCCCAGCATTTT	CAAGASGNQPQHF
NA	TRBJ1-4	TRBV10-3	NA	TGTGCCATCAGTGAGGGGAGAAGTGTGTTTTTT	CAISEGRSVFF
TRBD1	TRBJ1-2	TRBV11-1	NA	TGTGCCAGCAGACTGACGACTTGGACAGGGGACTATGGCTACACCTTC	CASRLTTWTGDYGYTF
NA	TRBJ1-1	TRBV5-1	NA	TGCGCCAGCAGCCTACAGGGCACGAACACTGAAGCTTTCTTT	CASSLQGTNTEAFF
NA	TRBJ1-2	TRBV2	NA	TGTGCCAGCAGTGTTCGACGGGACTATGGCTACACCTTC	CASSVRRDYGYTF
TRBD2	TRBJ2-2	TRBV7-6	many	TGTGCCAGCAGCTTAGTAGCGGGGGGGCGCACCGGGGAGCTGTTTTTT	CASSLVAGGRTGELFF
NA	TRBJ1-2	TRBV24-1	NA	TGTGCCACCAGTGATTCACAGGGCACTAACTATGGCTACACCTTC	CATSDSQGTNYGYTF
TRBD1	TRBJ2-1	TRBV11-1	NA	TGTGCCAGCAGCCCCAGCGGGGGACAGGGGACCAATGAGCAGTTCTTC	CASSPSGGQGTNEQFF
NA	TRBJ1-1	TRBV10-2	NA	TGCGCCAGCATGTTCAGGGGTGACACTGGAGCTTTCTTT	CASMFRGDTGAFF
NA	TRBJ2-7	TRBV7-9	NA	TGTGCCAGCAGCTCGAGGGGCAACTACGAGCAGTACTTC	CASSSRGNYEQYF
NA	TRBJ1-1	TRBV15	NA	TGTGCCACCAGCAGAGATGATTGGGAAGCTTTCTTT	CATSRDDWEAFF
NA	TRBJ1-2	TRBV7-2	NA	TGTGCCAGCAGCTCCGGGATCAACTATGGCTACACCTTC	CASSSGINYGYTF
TRBD1	TRBJ2-6	TRBV3-1	few	TGTGCCAGCAGTATCGAAGACAGGGGCTTTTCTGGGGCCAACGTCCTGACTTTC	CASSIEDRGFSGANVLTF
TRBD1	TRBJ2-3	TRBV12-3/TRBV12-4	many	TGTGCCAGCGGTGGGACAGGGCTAGATACGCAGTATTTT	CASGGTGLDTQYF
NA	TRBJ2-7	TRBV6-1	NA	TGTGCCAGCAGTCCCGCGGGGGCCGGCGAGCAGTACTTC	CASSPAGAGEQYF
NA	TRBJ2-2	TRBV7-9	many	TGTGCCAGCAGCGGACAGTTTAACACCGGGGAGCTGTTTTTT	CASSGQFNTGELFF
NA	TRBJ1-2	TRBV7-2	NA	TGTGCCAGTACCCAAGCACAGTATGGCTACACCTTC	CASTQAQYGYTF
NA	TRBJ2-1	TRBV19	NA	TGTGCCACCAGCGCTACTAGCACCTACAATGAGCAGTTCTTC	CATSATSTYNEQFF
NA	TRBJ2-5	TRBV19	NA	TGTGCCAGTAGTATAGCACACCAAGAGACCCAGTACTTC	CASSIAHQETQYF